This TCR beta chain was recorded in a study of T cells after yellow fever vaccination. Study-wide background: Fractions with few cells were prepared using SMART-Seq v4 Ultra Low Input. The study, taken as a whole, reports: Highly abundant clonotypes carried over from the bulk population could end up in FACS-sorted repertoires as contaminants. A large majority of primary-vaccination clones showed up again after the booster (about 97% CD4, 88% CD8).

This clonotype was detected ten times or more. Antigen: not known. Conversion of TCR transcripts into cDNA relied on 5'RACE template switching, which added a universal primer site and UMIs. TCRdb passed the 5' RACE reads through MiXCR, listing each CDR3 protein once. The data contain 90,000 to 130,000 distinct CDR3 sequences, more than 7.5% of them singletons. Trimming removed 1 base from V and 4 bases from J; junction bases left unmatched: 3. Per germline, CDR1 SGHTA and CDR2 FQGNSA. The CDR3 totals 15 residues. The sequenced sample was CD8+ T cells sorted from PBMCs, obtained 45 days after the yellow fever booster vaccination. The receptor was isolated from a man in his thirties or forties who received the YFV17D yellow fever vaccine. The chain uses TRBV7-2 and TRBJ2-7; TRBD1 matches at 11 bases. In nucleotides, the CDR3 is TGTGCCAGCAGCTTAGGGACAGGGGGCGGATACGAGCAGTACTTC. Translation gives CASSLGTGGGYEQYF.